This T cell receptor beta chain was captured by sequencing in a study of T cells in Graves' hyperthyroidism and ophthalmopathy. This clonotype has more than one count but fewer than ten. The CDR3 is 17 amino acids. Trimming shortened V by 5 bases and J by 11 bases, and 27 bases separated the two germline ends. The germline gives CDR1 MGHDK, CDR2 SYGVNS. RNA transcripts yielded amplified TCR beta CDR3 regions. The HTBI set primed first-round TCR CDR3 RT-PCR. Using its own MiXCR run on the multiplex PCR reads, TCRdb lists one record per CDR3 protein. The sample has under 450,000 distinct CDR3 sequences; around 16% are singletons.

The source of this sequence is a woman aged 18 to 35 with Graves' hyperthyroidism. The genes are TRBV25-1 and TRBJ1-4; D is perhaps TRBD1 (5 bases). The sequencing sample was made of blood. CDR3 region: CASSSREGGSGIGKLFF. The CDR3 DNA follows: TGTGCCAGCAGTTCCAGGGAAGGTGGTTCGGGGATAGGCAAACTGTTTTTT.